This TCR beta chain originates from a study of T cell repertoires in cytomegalovirus infection. Study at large: CMV epitopes that were recently identified and HLA-C-restricted were used alongside well-studied HLA-B-restricted ones. An indication of both CMV infection and matching HLA type came from public TCR beta signatures. Findings and limits, study-wide: Based on cumulative public TCR beta family frequency, carriers of CMV plus the relevant HLA were identified. HLA-C-restricted, CMV-specific TCR beta clonotypes were dominant ex vivo.

TCRdb re-analysed the reads in MiXCR, keeping a single row per CDR3 protein. This table holds some 800,000 distinct CDR3 sequences, 25% to 30% found once. Comment on this clonotype: Its antigen is unidentified.

The germline V and J ends were trimmed by 0 bases and 1 base, with 7 bases remaining between them. Germline CDR1 SGHNT, CDR2 YYREEE (reference sequence). The CDR3 extends over 14 amino acids. The V and J genes are TRBV5-4 and TRBJ1-1; possibly TRBD1 for D (6 bases). The TCR sequence derives from a human donor in good health (CMV status not recorded). Some clones in this sample may be carry-over from other donors' samples. The starting material was cultured CD8+ T cells from PBMCs, obtained from culture after CMV antigen stimulation. The CDR3 region has the DNA TGTGCCAGCAGCTTGGAGGGGGAGAACACTGAAGCTTTCTTT. It specifies CASSLEGENTEAFF.